The clone carrying this T cell receptor (beta chain) occurred once. The antigen is undetermined. Distinct nucleotide sequences in the sample also encode this CDR3. The sample comes from a study of T cell responses to AZD1222 COVID-19 vaccine. Sequencing used immunoSEQ multiplex PCR; TCRdb keeps in-frame clones, though not all of them. The top ten hold less than 3.5% of the sample, which has about 160,000 clones, around nine tenths seen once. Study-level findings and limits: Reportedly, nearly half of unique spike TCRs recognized epitopes outside B.1.351/B.1.1.7 mutations.

The V and J ends lost 1 base and 1 base respectively, with 3 bases between them. Germline V lookup: CDR1 SEHNR, CDR2 FQNEAQ (reference sequence). The CDR3 sequence is 13 residues long. The sample in question was peripheral blood, obtained 28 days after the second AZD1222 dose. The TCR comes from an adult who received the AZD1222 COVID-19 vaccine. This rearrangement joins TRBV7-9 to TRBJ2-3; D unclear. This CDR3 reads CASSLVGTDTQYF. The CDR3, as DNA: TGTGCCAGCAGCTTAGTGGGCACAGATACGCAGTATTTT.